A selection of T cell receptor beta chains follows, all from one sample in a study of T cells in localized non-small cell lung cancer. The data were produced by immunoSEQ multiplex PCR, yet TCRdb's version contains in-frame clones alone and is incomplete. The sample has under 40,000 clones; over 75% are singletons. The sample consisted of peripheral blood, taken before any cancer treatment. These receptors all come from a male donor older than 55 with stage III squamous cell lung carcinoma. Each CDR3 is given with its conserved first and last residue. Each record gives: V gene, J gene, D gene, clone size, CDR3 protein, CDR3 DNA. D genes are given only for firm matches. Clone size, where shown, is once, few, many, or a class for clones that have expanded.

>TRBV30|TRBJ1-4|-|once
CAWSDLLGEGNEKLFF
TGTGCCTGGAGTGATCTTTTGGGGGAGGGAAATGAAAAACTGTTTTTT
>TRBV6-1|TRBJ1-1|-|-
CASIEGAPTTEAFF
TGTGCCAGCATCGAAGGGGCTCCAACGACTGAAGCTTTCTTT
>TRBV19|TRBJ1-2|-|-
CASTNSVHGYTF
TGTGCCAGTACTAACTCGGTGCATGGCTACACCTTC
>TRBV7-2|TRBJ2-7|TRBD1|-
CASSWTGTGGYEQYF
TGTGCCAGCAGCTGGACTGGGACAGGGGGCTACGAGCAGTACTTC
>TRBV7-9|TRBJ2-7|-|-
CASTKDTVYYEQYF
TGTGCCAGCACCAAGGATACAGTGTACTACGAGCAGTACTTC
>TRBV29-1|TRBJ1-1|-|-
CSVDLETRTEAFF
TGCAGCGTTGACCTGGAGACCCGCACTGAAGCTTTCTTT
>TRBV9|TRBJ2-2|-|-
CASSPSSGNTGELFF
TGTGCCAGCAGCCCCTCCTCGGGGAACACCGGGGAGCTGTTTTTT
>TRBV11-1|TRBJ1-1|-|-
CASSLEVNTEAFF
TGTGCCAGCAGCCTCGAGGTGAACACTGAAGCTTTCTTT
>TRBV5-8|TRBJ2-5|-|-
CASFGTRGSQETQYF
TGTGCCAGCTTTGGGACTCGAGGTTCGCAAGAGACCCAGTACTTC
>TRBV6-6|TRBJ2-3|-|-
CASSYGQGRPDTQYF
TGTGCCAGCAGTTACGGTCAGGGCAGGCCAGATACGCAGTATTTT
>TRBV19|TRBJ1-2|TRBD1|once
CASRKQGTGVGYTF
TGTGCCAGTCGAAAACAGGGGACAGGCGTTGGCTACACCTTC
>TRBV6-5|TRBJ1-5|-|few
CASGWGGPSNQPQHF
TGTGCCAGCGGCTGGGGGGGGCCCTCCAATCAGCCCCAGCATTTT
>TRBV30|TRBJ1-3|-|-
CAWSSTGQAGNTIYF
TGTGCCTGGAGTTCCACAGGGCAGGCAGGAAACACCATATATTTT
>TRBV10-2|TRBJ2-3|TRBD2|-
CASSERGLAGGWTDTQYF
TGCGCCAGCAGTGAGAGGGGGCTAGCGGGAGGATGGACAGATACGCAGTATTTT
>TRBV11-2|TRBJ2-7|TRBD1|-
CASNDRGGPYEQYF
TGTGCCAGCAACGACAGGGGAGGCCCCTACGAGCAGTACTTC
>TRBV2|TRBJ1-5|TRBD1|-
CATSTGTMQPQHF
TGTGCCACCTCGACAGGGACGATGCAGCCCCAGCATTTT
>TRBV4-1|TRBJ2-1|TRBD2|-
CASSQQTSGSSYNEQFF
TGCGCCAGCAGCCAACAGACTAGCGGTTCCTCCTACAATGAGCAGTTCTTC
>TRBV5-5|TRBJ2-2|-|-
CASSLLPATGELFF
TGTGCCAGCAGCTTGCTACCGGCGACCGGGGAGCTGTTTTTT
>TRBV6-1|TRBJ1-4|-|-
CASSVEGLGEKLFF
TGTGCCAGCAGTGTGGAGGGGCTAGGTGAAAAACTGTTTTTT
>TRBV6-5|TRBJ1-5|-|-
CASSYSIGQNQPQHF
TGTGCCAGCAGTTACTCGATAGGGCAGAATCAGCCCCAGCATTTT
>TRBV30|TRBJ1-5|-|-
CAWSAKGIQNQPQHF
TGTGCCTGGAGTGCCAAGGGGATCCAGAATCAGCCCCAGCATTTT
>TRBV29-1|TRBJ1-2|TRBD1|once
CSVEGQDRGEFSGYTF
TGCAGCGTTGAAGGTCAGGACAGGGGAGAATTCTCTGGCTACACCTTC
>TRBV11-2|TRBJ2-5|TRBD1|-
CASSFPRGGQGASETQYF
TGTGCCAGCAGCTTCCCACGAGGGGGACAGGGGGCCAGCGAGACCCAGTACTTC
>TRBV5-5|TRBJ1-5|-|-
CASSVGYNQPQHF
TGTGCCAGCAGCGTAGGGTATAACCAGCCCCAGCATTTT
>TRBV27|TRBJ1-4|-|-
CASSFWEGAEKLFF
TGTGCCAGCAGTTTCTGGGAGGGTGCGGAAAAACTGTTTTTT
>TRBV7-6|TRBJ2-5|TRBD2|-
CASSLGTPAGGQETQYF
TGTGCCAGCAGCTTAGGGACGCCAGCGGGAGGTCAAGAGACCCAGTACTTC
>TRBV6-4|TRBJ2-5|TRBD1|-
CASSLDRGQETQYF
TGTGCCAGCAGCCTTGACAGGGGGCAAGAGACCCAGTACTTC
>TRBV6-5|TRBJ2-7|TRBD2|-
CASSYSAGGPSYEQYF
TGTGCCAGCAGTTACTCCGCGGGAGGCCCCTCCTACGAGCAGTACTTC
>TRBV19|TRBJ2-7|TRBD2|-
CASSRTSRASLYEQYF
TGTGCCAGTAGTAGGACTAGTAGGGCCTCCCTCTACGAGCAGTACTTC
>TRBV30|TRBJ1-1|-|medium-sized
CAWSPTDRVEAFF
TGTGCCTGGAGTCCAACGGACCGGGTTGAAGCTTTCTTT
>TRBV13|TRBJ2-7|TRBD2|-
CASSFRLAGPYEQYF
TGTGCCAGCAGCTTTAGACTAGCGGGCCCCTACGAGCAGTACTTC
>TRBV7-3|TRBJ2-7|TRBD1|-
CASSPTGIEQYF
TGTGCCAGCAGCCCGACAGGGATCGAGCAGTACTTC
>TRBV6-6|TRBJ1-1|-|-
CASSYGRTNTEAFF
TGTGCCAGCAGTTACGGAAGGACGAACACTGAAGCTTTCTTT
>TRBV5-1|TRBJ2-1|-|-
CASSLGLLNEQFF
TGCGCCAGCAGCTTGGGGCTCCTCAATGAGCAGTTCTTC
>TRBV11-2|TRBJ2-1|TRBD1|-
CASSDRWDSSYNEQFF
TGTGCCAGCAGCGATAGGTGGGACAGCTCCTACAATGAGCAGTTCTTC
>TRBV7-9|TRBJ2-6|-|few
CAITDSGANVLTF
TGTGCCATTACAGACTCTGGGGCCAACGTCCTGACTTTC
>TRBV18|TRBJ1-4|-|-
CASSPEGATNEKLFF
TGTGCCAGCTCACCCGAGGGGGCAACTAATGAAAAACTGTTTTTT
>TRBV5-1|TRBJ1-1|TRBD1|large
CASASGQPNTEAFF
TGCGCCAGCGCATCGGGACAGCCGAACACTGAAGCTTTCTTT
>TRBV5-1|TRBJ2-5|-|once
CASSFSPGETQYF
TGCGCCAGCAGCTTCAGCCCCGGGGAGACCCAGTACTTC
>TRBV7-9|TRBJ1-4|-|-
CASSLGQGRATKEKLFF
TGTGCCAGCAGCTTAGGGCAGGGAAGGGCCACGAAGGAAAAACTGTTTTTT
>TRBV18|TRBJ2-1|-|once
CASSPLQGKGSEQFF
TGTGCCAGCTCACCCCTACAGGGAAAGGGAAGCGAGCAGTTCTTC
>TRBV6-1|TRBJ2-1|-|-
CASSEKIYLSQFF
TGTGCCAGCAGTGAAAAAATATATTTGAGTCAGTTCTTC